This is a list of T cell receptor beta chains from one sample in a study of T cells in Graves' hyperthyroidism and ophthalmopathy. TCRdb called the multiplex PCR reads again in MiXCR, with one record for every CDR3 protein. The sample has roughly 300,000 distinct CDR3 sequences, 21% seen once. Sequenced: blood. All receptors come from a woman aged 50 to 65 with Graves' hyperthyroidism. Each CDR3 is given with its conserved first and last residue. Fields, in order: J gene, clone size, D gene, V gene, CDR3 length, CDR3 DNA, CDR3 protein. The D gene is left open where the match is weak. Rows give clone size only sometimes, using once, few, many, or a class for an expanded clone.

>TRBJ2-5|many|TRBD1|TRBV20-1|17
TGCAGTGCTCCACCTCTGGGGACAGGGGGCGCAGGAGAGACCCAGTACTTC
CSAPPLGTGGAGETQYF
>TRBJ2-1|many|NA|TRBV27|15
TGTGCCAGCAGTTTAAAGCAGGGGCGCCAGATTGAGCAGTTCTTC
CASSLKQGRQIEQFF
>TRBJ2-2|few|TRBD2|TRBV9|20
TGTGCCAGCAGCGTAGGTTCTCGACTAGCGGGAGACTCGAACACCGGGGAGCTGTTTTTT
CASSVGSRLAGDSNTGELFF
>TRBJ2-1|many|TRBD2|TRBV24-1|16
TGTGCCACCAGCGGACTAGCGGGGGAGAAGGACAATGAGCAGTTCTTC
CATSGLAGEKDNEQFF
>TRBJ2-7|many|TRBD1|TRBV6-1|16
TGTGCCAGCACCGTAGCGGGCGGGACAGGGAGCAACGAGCAGTACTTC
CASTVAGGTGSNEQYF
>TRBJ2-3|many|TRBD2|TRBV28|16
TGTGCCAGCAGGCCAATCGGGACTACCGGCACAGATACGCAGTATTTT
CASRPIGTTGTDTQYF
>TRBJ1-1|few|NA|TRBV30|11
TGTGCCCGGAGTGTACAGCGACAAGCCTTCTTT
CARSVQRQAFF
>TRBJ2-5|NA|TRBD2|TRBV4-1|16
TGCGCCAGCAGCCAAGAACTAGCGGGGGGGGGAGAGACCCAGTACTTC
CASSQELAGGGETQYF
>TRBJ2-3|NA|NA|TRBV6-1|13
TGTGCCAGCAGTTGGTACGGAGAAGATACGCAGTATTTT
CASSWYGEDTQYF
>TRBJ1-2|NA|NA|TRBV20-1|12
TGCAGTGCTCAAGGGACCTACTATGGCTACACCTTC
CSAQGTYYGYTF
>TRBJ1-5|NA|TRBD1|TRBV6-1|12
TGTGCCAGCAAGGGGGCCAATCAGCCCCAGCATTTT
CASKGANQPQHF
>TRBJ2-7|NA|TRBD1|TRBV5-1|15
TGCGCCAGCAGCCTCCTCGGGACAGGGGTTTACGAGCAGTACTTC
CASSLLGTGVYEQYF
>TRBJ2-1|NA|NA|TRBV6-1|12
TGTGCCAGCACCCCCCTCGACAATGAGCAGTTCTTC
CASTPLDNEQFF
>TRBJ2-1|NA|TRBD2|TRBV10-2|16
TGCGCCAGCAGACTAGCGGGAGGGCCGGCCTACAATGAGCAGTTCTTC
CASRLAGGPAYNEQFF
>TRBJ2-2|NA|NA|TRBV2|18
TGTGCCAGCAGTGAATATCGGCCGACTAAAGTGTCAGTGGGGGAGCTGTTTTTT
CASSEYRPTKVSVGELFF
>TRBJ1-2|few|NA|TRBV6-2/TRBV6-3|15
TGTGCCAGCAGTTTTAGGGGAGACACCCCCTATGGCTACACCTTC
CASSFRGDTPYGYTF
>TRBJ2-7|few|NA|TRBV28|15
TGTGCCAGCAGTTACCCTGACAGGAGCTCCTACGAGCAGTACTTC
CASSYPDRSSYEQYF
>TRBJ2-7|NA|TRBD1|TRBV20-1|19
TGCAGTGCTAGAGGGCCCCCTTACCGGGACAGGAAGTTTTCCTACGAGCAGTACTTC
CSARGPPYRDRKFSYEQYF
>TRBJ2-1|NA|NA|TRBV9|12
TGTGCCAGCAGCGTGGAAAACAATGAGCAGTTCTTC
CASSVENNEQFF
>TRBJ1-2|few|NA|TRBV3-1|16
TGTGCCAGCAGCCAAGATAACAGGCAGGATAACTATGGCTACACCTTC
CASSQDNRQDNYGYTF
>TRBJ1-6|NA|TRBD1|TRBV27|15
TGTGCCAGCAGTTTGGACAGGGGTTATAATTCACCCCTCCACTTT
CASSLDRGYNSPLHF
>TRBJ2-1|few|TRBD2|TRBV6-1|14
TGTGCCAGCAACGGACTAGCGGGAACTAATGAGCAGTTCTTC
CASNGLAGTNEQFF
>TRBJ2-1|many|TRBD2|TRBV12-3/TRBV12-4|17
TGTGCCAGCAGTTTAGTGGGTAGCGGGAGGGCCAGTAATGAGCAGTTCTTC
CASSLVGSGRASNEQFF
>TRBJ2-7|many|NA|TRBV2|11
TGTGCCAGCAGTGCTTCCTACGAGCAGTACTTC
CASSASYEQYF
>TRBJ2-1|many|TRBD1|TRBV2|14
TGTGCCAGCAGTGGGACAGGGAGCTACAATGAGCAGTTCTTC
CASSGTGSYNEQFF
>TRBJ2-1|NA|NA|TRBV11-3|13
TGTGCCAGCAGCTCGACACCCTACAATGAGCAGTTCTTC
CASSSTPYNEQFF
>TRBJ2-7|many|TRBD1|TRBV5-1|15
TGCGCCAGCAGCGGACGGACAGGGGTGTCCTACGAGCAGTACTTC
CASSGRTGVSYEQYF
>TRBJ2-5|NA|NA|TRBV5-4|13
TGTGCCAGCAGCCCTATACCATGGGAGACCCAGTACTTC
CASSPIPWETQYF
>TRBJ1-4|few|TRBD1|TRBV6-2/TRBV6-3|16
TGTGCCAGCAGTTTCCCGGGACAGGGTGTCGATGAAAAACTGTTTTTT
CASSFPGQGVDEKLFF
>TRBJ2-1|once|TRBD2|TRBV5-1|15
TGCGCCAGCAGCTCGACCTTAGCGGGGGGGTCTGAGCAGTTCTTC
CASSSTLAGGSEQFF
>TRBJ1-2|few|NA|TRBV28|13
TGTGCCAGCAGTCCACAGGGACACTATGGCTACACCTTC
CASSPQGHYGYTF
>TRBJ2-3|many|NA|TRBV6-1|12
TGTGCCAGCAGTAGGACCGGCGATACGCAGTATTTT
CASSRTGDTQYF
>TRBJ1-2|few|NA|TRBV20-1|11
TGCGGTGCTAGCCCGGGAGGTGGCTACACCTTC
CGASPGGGYTF
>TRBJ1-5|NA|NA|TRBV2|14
TGTGCCAGCAGCTTTGGACCAAACGGGCAGCCCCAGCATTTT
CASSFGPNGQPQHF
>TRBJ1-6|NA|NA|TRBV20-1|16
TGCAGTGCTAGACGGGGGGGAGGATCCTATAATTCACCCCTCCACTTT
CSARRGGGSYNSPLHF
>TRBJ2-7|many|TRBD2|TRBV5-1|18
TGCGCCAGCAGCCTAGATCCCGGGACTAGCGGGAGGATCTACGAGCAGTACTTC
CASSLDPGTSGRIYEQYF
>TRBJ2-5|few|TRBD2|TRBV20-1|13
TGCAGTGCTCCGAAAGCGGGAGGAGAGACCCAGTACTTC
CSAPKAGGETQYF
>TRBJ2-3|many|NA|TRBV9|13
TGTGCCAGCAGCGTAGGCCTCTGGGATACGCAGTATTTT
CASSVGLWDTQYF
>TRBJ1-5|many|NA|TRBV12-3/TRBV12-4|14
TGTGCCAGCAGAAAGAGGTATAGCAATCAGCCCCAGCATTTT
CASRKRYSNQPQHF
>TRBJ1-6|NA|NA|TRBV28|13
TGTGCCAGCACCATCCTCCATAATTCACCCCTCCACTTT
CASTILHNSPLHF
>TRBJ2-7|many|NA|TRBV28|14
TGTGCCAGCAGTTTATTTATTCGCTTATACGAGCAGTACTTC
CASSLFIRLYEQYF
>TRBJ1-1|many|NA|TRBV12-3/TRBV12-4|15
TGTGCCAGCACCAAGGTGGGACTCCCCAACACTGAAGCTTTCTTT
CASTKVGLPNTEAFF
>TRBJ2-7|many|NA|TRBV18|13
TGTGCCAGCTCACCGTACAGGGAGTCCGAGCAGTACTTC
CASSPYRESEQYF
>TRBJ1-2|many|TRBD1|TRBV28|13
TGTGCCAGCAGTTTATCAGGGGGCAATGGCTACACCTTC
CASSLSGGNGYTF
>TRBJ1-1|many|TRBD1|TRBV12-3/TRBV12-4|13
TGTGCCAGCAGCCCAACAGGGGTACCTGAAGCTTTCTTT
CASSPTGVPEAFF
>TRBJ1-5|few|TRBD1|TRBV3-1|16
TGTGCCAGCAGCCAAAAATGGACAGGTAGCAATCAGCCCCAGCATTTT
CASSQKWTGSNQPQHF